This record concerns one T cell receptor (beta chain) sequence. Its antigen is still unknown. Unique molecular identifiers tagged the TCRbeta library. MiXCR, run by TCRdb on the PCR reads, gives a single entry per CDR3 protein. The table lists about 580,000 distinct CDR3 sequences, 20% to 25% of them singletons. These data come from a study of T-cell reconstitution after alpha-beta-depleted transplantation in children. Study-level points and caveats: At one year after transplant, newly produced T cells mostly accounted for T-cell counts and diversity. At around two months after transplant, the alpha-beta T cells were reportedly derived from several hundred expanded clones that came from non-depleted graft cells. From surviving recipient T cells and thymic progenitors came the high day-60 TCRbeta diversity observed in some patients.

The receptor's source is a boy in the first two years of life who had a stem cell transplant for acute myeloid leukemia, so the T cells may come from the graft donor. The sample was PBMCs, mostly from graft donor cells, taken 360 days after TCRalphabeta/CD19-depleted stem cell transplant.

The CDR3 here is CASSLAALSSGNTIYF. CDR3 bases: TGCGCCAGCAGCTTGGCCGCCCTCAGCTCTGGAAACACCATATATTTT. The gene calls are TRBV5-1 and TRBJ1-3; D uncertain. V was trimmed by 0 bases and J by 0 bases, leaving 10 bases between them. From germline, CDR1 is SGHRS and CDR2 YFSETQ. This CDR3 contains 16 residues.